What follows are 19 T cell receptor beta chains derived from one specimen sequenced in a study of T cells in Graves' hyperthyroidism and ophthalmopathy. From RNA transcripts, TCR beta CDR3 regions were amplified. HTBI primers drove first-round RT-PCR of the TCR CDR3. TCRdb redid the calling of the multiplex PCR reads with MiXCR, one entry per CDR3 protein. The profile shows about 99,000 distinct CDR3 sequences, less than 55% of them singletons. Material: blood. The receptor source for this set is a man aged 40-50 years with Graves' hyperthyroidism.

This clonotype was counted many times. The J gene is TRBJ2-5, the V gene TRBV2, with D tentatively TRBD2 (6 bases). V was cut by 4 bases and J by 1 base, with 7 bases left in between. This CDR3 contains 13 residues. Germline loops: CDR1 SNHLY, CDR2 FYNNEI. The CDR3, as DNA: TGTGCCAGCAGTGTGGGGGGCCAAGAGACCCAGTACTTC. It translates to CASSVGGQETQYF. The full variable domain, completed using reference TRBV2 and TRBJ2-5, is EPEVTQTPSHQVTQMGQEVILRCVPISNHLYFYWYRQILGQKVEFLVSFYNNEISEKSEIFDDQFSVERPDGSNFTLKIRSTKLEDSAMYFCASSVGGQETQYFGPGTRLLVL.

This clonotype was picked up many times. V and J are TRBV5-8 and TRBJ2-7; D might be TRBD1 (7 bases). The germline V and J ends were trimmed by 2 bases and 4 bases, with 16 bases remaining between them. From germline, CDR1 is SGHTS and CDR2 YDEGEE. The length of the CDR3 is 15 residues. The DNA for the CDR3 is TGTGCCAGCAGCTTTAAGGGGGCGGGACGTTACGAGCAGTACTTC. Residues: CASSFKGAGRYEQYF.

This clonotype was seen once. A much larger clone lies a single base off, so this may be a read error. V usage is TRBV5-6 and J usage is TRBJ2-5, with TRBD2 matching 14 bases. The germline V gene has CDR1 SGHDT and CDR2 YYEEEE. V shed 4 bases and J 5 bases; nucleotides not matched to a gene: 7. The CDR3 runs to 16 residues. CDR3 coding DNA: TGTGCCAGCAGCCGCGGACTAGCGGGAGGAGTTGAGACCCAGTACTTC. Its translation: CASSRGLAGGVETQYF.

V usage is TRBV11-3 and J usage is TRBJ2-1, with D maybe TRBD2 (6 bases). Germline loops: CDR1 SGHNT, CDR2 YENEEA. Trimming removed 3 bases at V and 3 bases at J, with 12 bases between. This CDR3 has 15 amino acids. This CDR3 is CASSFAGAGYNEQFF. The CDR3 nucleotides are TGTGCCAGCAGCTTCGCCGGAGCGGGCTACAATGAGCAGTTCTTC.

The V gene is TRBV6-5, the J gene TRBJ2-6; 8 bases are shared with TRBD1. The CDR3 extends over 16 amino acids. CDR1 MNHEY and CDR2 SVGAGI come from the germline V gene. With V trimmed by 4 bases and J by 0 bases, 2 bases remained unmatched. CDR3 region: CASSLGQVSGANVLTF. CDR3 DNA: TGTGCCAGCAGTTTGGGACAGGTCTCTGGGGCCAACGTCCTGACTTTC.

This clonotype was recorded only once. The genes are TRBV6-6 and TRBJ2-7; tentative D call: TRBD2 (6 bases). The CDR3 is 15 residues long. V lost 2 bases, J lost 7 bases, and 18 bases lay in between. Germline CDR1 is MNHNY and CDR2 is SVGAGI (reference sequence). The CDR3: CASSYHAEGTGEQYF. DNA for the CDR3: TGTGCCAGCAGTTACCACGCGGAGGGGACCGGGGAGCAGTACTTC.

The chain employs TRBV18 and TRBJ1-2; D unclear. Trimming shortened V by 2 bases and J by 2 bases, and 6 bases separated the two germline ends. CDR1 and CDR2 from the germline V gene are KGHSH and LQKENI. The CDR3 has 13 residues. The CDR3 region is CASSPGGNYGYTF. The CDR3 DNA is TGTGCCAGCTCACCAGGCGGGAACTATGGCTACACCTTC.

The chain uses TRBV5-1 and TRBJ2-3; D gene unclear. V lost 0 bases and J 6 bases, leaving 11 bases between the germline ends. Per the germline V gene, CDR1 is SGHRS and CDR2 is YFSETQ. The CDR3 totals 14 residues. CDR3 nucleotides: TGCGCCAGCAGCTTGGAAGGGAAACGCGATACGCAGTATTTT. The encoded protein is CASSLEGKRDTQYF.

V is TRBV2 and J is TRBJ1-5; D is possibly TRBD1 (6 bases). This CDR3 spans 12 amino acids. Deletions cut 6 bases from V and 14 bases from J, with 17 bases between. The V gene's germline CDR1 is SNHLY and CDR2 FYNNEI. CDR3 loop: CASRLTGSNEHF. CDR3 bases: TGTGCCAGCAGGCTAACAGGGAGCAATGAGCATTTT.

This clonotype was seen many times. The J gene is TRBJ2-3, the V gene TRBV7-2, with a possible D match to TRBD2 (5 bases). The CDR3 is made up of 12 amino acids. V was clipped by 3 bases and J by 6 bases, with 7 bases between them. From germline, CDR1 is SGHTA and CDR2 FQGNSA. The DNA of the CDR3 is TGTGCCAGCAGCTTGAAGCGGGATACGCAGTATTTT. Its protein is CASSLKRDTQYF.

Details on this clonotype: A much larger clone sits a single nucleotide away, making a read error possible. This chain joins TRBV12-3 or TRBV12-4 and TRBJ1-4; no firm D call. The CDR3 is 12 residues long. For the CDR3, the DNA is TGTGCCAGCAGTTTAATAAATGAAAAACTGGTTTTT. This encodes CASSLINEKLVF.

This clonotype showed up many times. The V and J genes are TRBV7-9 and TRBJ2-3; 12 bases are a match to TRBD2. The CDR3 spans 13 residues. J was trimmed by 4 bases and V by 11 bases; bases with no gene match: 4. Germline V gene data show CDR1 as SEHNR and CDR2 as FQNEAQ (reference sequence). CDR3 amino acids: CAAGLAGSDTQYF. The CDR3 nucleotides read TGTGCCGCCGGACTAGCGGGATCAGATACGCAGTATTTT.

The V gene is TRBV20-1, the J gene TRBJ2-7; D perhaps matches TRBD2 (5 bases). The CDR3 is 12 residues long. Germline V gene data show CDR1 as DFQATT and CDR2 as SNEGSKA (reference sequence). Trimming pared 4 bases from V and 4 bases from J, leaving 11 bases between. The CDR3 DNA is TGCAGTGCTACCCGGGGAAATTACGAGCAGTACTTC. Amino acids: CSATRGNYEQYF.

Concerning this clonotype itself: Likely a read error: the CDR3 ends without its conserved phenylalanine or tryptophan. The limits of the CDR3 on the DNA are not certain, so only TCRdb's listed CDR3 is given. The genes are TRBV20-1 and TRBJ2-7. Germline V lookup: CDR1 DFQATT, CDR2 SNEGSKA (reference sequence). The CDR3 is 13 amino acids in total, end residues counted. The CDR3 reads CSVVLGRSYEEYY.

A word on this clonotype: The conserved closing phenylalanine or tryptophan is absent in this CDR3, likely reflecting a read error. This chain joins TRBV20-1 and TRBJ1-5; 9 nucleotides align to TRBD1. J was trimmed by 2 bases and V by 1 base; bases with no gene match: 6. This CDR3 region has 16 residues. Looked up from germline, CDR1 is DFQATT and CDR2 is SNEGSKA (reference sequence). The CDR3, as DNA: TGCAGTGCTAGAGGGCACAGGGGGCTAGGCAATCAGCCCCAGCATTTG. Amino acid sequence: CSARGHRGLGNQPQHL.

The V call is TRBV7-9, the J call TRBJ2-1, with no clear D. The CDR3 is 12 amino acids. The germline gives CDR1 SEHNR, CDR2 FQNEAQ (reference sequence). V was clipped by 5 bases and J by 12 bases, with 14 bases between them. The CDR3 nucleotides read TGTGCCAGCAGCACTTCGACGGGTACGCAGTTCTTC. It codes for CASSTSTGTQFF.

This clonotype has at least ten counts. The chain links TRBV2 to TRBJ1-5; possibly TRBD1 for D (6 bases). CDR1 and CDR2 from the germline V gene are SNHLY and FYNNEI. The CDR3 contains 13 residues. Trimming removed 5 bases at V and 6 bases at J, with 11 bases between. DNA of the CDR3: TGTGCCAGCAGTACAGGGAACGTTCAGCCCCAGCATTTT. Its protein is CASSTGNVQPQHF.

This clonotype was observed at least ten times. A single base separates this from a much larger clone, so it may be a read error. The CDR3, as DNA: TGCGCCAGCAGCCTGACAGGGGAGGGCTACACCTTC. As protein: CASSLTGEGYTF. The gene calls are TRBV5-1 and TRBJ1-2; 8 bases fit TRBD1. The germline gives CDR1 SGHRS, CDR2 YFSETQ. The CDR3 has 12 residues. V shed 4 bases and J 8 bases; nucleotides not matched to a gene: 4. The full variable domain, with the rest looked up from reference TRBV5-1 and TRBJ1-2, is KAGVTQTPRYLIKTRGQQVTLSCSPISGHRSVSWYQQTPGQGLQFLFEYFSETQRNKGNFPGRFSGRQFSNSRSEMNVSTLELGDSALYLCASSLTGEGYTFGSGTRLTVV.

This clonotype has more than one count but fewer than ten. Relative to the germline gene, one junction end is altered; a read error may explain this. The V and J genes are TRBV14 and TRBJ1-1; D call uncertain. There are 15 residues in the CDR3. CDR1 is SGHDN, CDR2 FVKESK, per germline. The CDR3 DNA reads as TGTGCCAGCAGCCAAGTTTCCGGATACAACACTAAAGCTTTCTTT. It is translated as CASSQVSGYNTKAFF.